This T cell receptor beta chain is drawn from a study of cytomegalovirus exposure and HLA in healthy donors. As for the study in general: Genotyping showed roughly 76% of almost 400 donors falling in the Caucasian-associated ancestry cluster.

The PCR ran on 60 Vbeta and 13 Jbeta primers. The table came from immunoSEQ multiplex PCR; TCRdb's copy has only in-frame clones and leaves some out. The sample has some 200,000 clones, about 80% seen once. Concerning this clone: Antigen unknown.

Regarding the study as a whole: Researchers reported from a later analysis that most CMV-associated TCR beta chains appeared HLA-restricted. Later analysis indicated greater clonal expansion among HLA-associated TCR beta chains than among equally common other chains.

Looked up from germline, CDR1 is SGHRS and CDR2 is YFSETQ. The CDR3 has 18 residues. V lost 3 bases and J lost 9; bases outside the gene matches: 17. The sequence was collected from a woman between 40 and 50 years old in good health and CMV-seronegative. The chain employs TRBV5-1 and TRBJ1-6; 8 bases line up with TRBD1. The sequencing sample was made of PBMCs. The CDR3 region has the DNA TGCGCCAGCAGCTGGACTATTGGAGGACAGGGAGAAGGTTCACCCCTCCACTTT. Translating gives CASSWTIGGQGEGSPLHF.